This note documents a single TCR beta chain sequence. The data were taken from a study of cytomegalovirus exposure and HLA in healthy donors. Per the germline V gene, CDR1 is SNHLY and CDR2 is FYNNEI. The V and J ends lost 3 bases and 6 bases, in that order; junction bases with no gene match: 3. This CDR3 region has 14 residues. PCR primers comprised 60 Vbeta and 13 Jbeta primers. The assay was immunoSEQ multiplex PCR, and TCRdb's table has in-frame clones only and misses some. The sample yields 180,000 or so clones, 70% to 80% seen once. The chain is built from TRBV2 and TRBJ1-2; 11 nucleotides align to TRBD1. The sequencing sample was made of PBMCs. The TCR originated in a young man in good health and CMV-seronegative. CDR3 protein: CASSDRTGGNGYTF. CDR3 nucleotides: TGTGCCAGCAGTGACCGGACAGGGGGCAATGGCTACACCTTC. Variable domain in full (rest from reference TRBV2 and TRBJ1-2): EPEVTQTPSHQVTQMGQEVILRCVPISNHLYFYWYRQILGQKVEFLVSFYNNEISEKSEIFDDQFSVERPDGSNFTLKIRSTKLEDSAMYFCASSDRTGGNGYTFGSGTRLTVV.